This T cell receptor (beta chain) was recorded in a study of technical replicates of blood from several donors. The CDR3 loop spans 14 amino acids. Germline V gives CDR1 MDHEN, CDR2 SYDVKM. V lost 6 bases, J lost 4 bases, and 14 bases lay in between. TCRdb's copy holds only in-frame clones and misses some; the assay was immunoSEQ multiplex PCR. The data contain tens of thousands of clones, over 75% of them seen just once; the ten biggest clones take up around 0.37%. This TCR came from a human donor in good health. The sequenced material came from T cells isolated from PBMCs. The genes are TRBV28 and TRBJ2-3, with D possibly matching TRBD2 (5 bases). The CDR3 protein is CASRGVGEPDTQYF. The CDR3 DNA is TGTGCCAGCAGGGGAGTAGGAGAACCAGATACGCAGTATTTT.